One and the same sample provided the 31 T cell receptor beta chains below, sequenced in a study of breast tumors, draining lymph nodes, adjacent tissues. TCRdb re-analysed the multiplex PCR reads in MiXCR, keeping a single row per CDR3 protein. The sample holds tens of thousands of distinct CDR3 sequences; roughly 36% are singletons and the top ten take roughly 10%. Sequenced material: breast tumor tissue. Every receptor here comes from a female donor with breast cancer. Some clones in this sample may be carry-over from other donors' samples.

This clonotype has a count of ten or more. The chain joins TRBV10-3 to TRBJ2-1, with 7 bases fitting TRBD1. Unmatched junction bases numbered 4, after V lost 6 bases and J lost 2 bases. The germline CDR1 and CDR2 sequences are ENHRY and SYGVKD. CDR3 size: 14 residues. This CDR3 is CAIRRDSPYNEQFF. The CDR3 bases are TGTGCCATCAGAAGGGACAGCCCCTACAATGAGCAGTTCTTC.

In this sample, this clonotype is medium-sized. The rearrangement links TRBV10-3 to TRBJ2-5; D is tentatively TRBD1 or TRBD2 (5 bases each). The CDR3 spans 13 residues. Trimming took off 6 bases at V and 5 bases at J, with 13 bases between the two ends. In germline, CDR1 is ENHRY, CDR2 SYGVKD. CDR3 protein: CAISAGTPETQYF. CDR3 DNA sequence: TGTGCCATCAGCGCCGGGACCCCGGAGACCCAGTACTTC.

This clonotype occurred many times. The chain combines TRBV5-1 with TRBJ2-1, with 9 bases matching TRBD2. CDR1 and CDR2 from the germline V gene are SGHRS and YFSETQ. The ends lost 4 bases at V and 0 bases at J; junction bases unmatched: 2. This CDR3 is 15 amino acids long. The CDR3 DNA reads TGCGCCAGCAGCATACTAGCGGGCTCCTACAATGAGCAGTTCTTC. Translating gives CASSILAGSYNEQFF.

Ten or more counts support this clonotype. The J gene is TRBJ1-4, the V gene TRBV7-9; tentatively, D is TRBD1 (6 bases). Germline V gives CDR1 SEHNR, CDR2 FQNEAQ (reference sequence). V was cut by 5 bases and J by 3 bases, with 7 bases left in between. The CDR3 loop spans 13 amino acids. The chain's CDR3 is CASSPGANEKLFF. CDR3 sequence (DNA): TGTGCCAGCAGCCCAGGGGCTAATGAAAAACTGTTTTTT.

As to this clonotype: The junction departs from the called germline gene at one end, perhaps through a read error. The rearrangement links TRBV6-2 or TRBV6-3 to TRBJ2-3; D is unclear. The CDR3 has 13 amino acids. Germline V lookup: CDR1 MNHEY, CDR2 SVGEGT. The DNA of the CDR3 is TGTGCCAGCAGCTACTGGCCCCCAGATACGCAGTATTTT. Its translation: CASSYWPPDTQYF.

V gene TRBV2 combines with J gene TRBJ2-7; 14 positions agree with TRBD2. The CDR3 covers 16 residues. With 4 bases clipped from V and 5 bases from J, the junction kept 7 bases outside the gene matches. Germline loops: CDR1 SNHLY, CDR2 FYNNEI. For the CDR3, the DNA is TGTGCCAGCAGTGCAAGACTAGCGGGAGGGCTTGACGAGCAGTACTTC. It translates to CASSARLAGGLDEQYF.

This clonotype has ten or more counts. This chain links TRBV7-8 with TRBJ2-1; tentatively, D is TRBD1 or TRBD2 (5 bases each). This CDR3 spans 15 amino acids. Deletions cut 5 bases from V and 7 bases from J, with 18 bases between. CDR1 and CDR2 (germline): SGHVS, FQNEAQ. The CDR3: CASSPWAGTGNEQFF. CDR3 bases: TGTGCCAGCAGCCCCTGGGCAGGGACGGGAAATGAGCAGTTCTTC.

This clonotype was found many times. The chain joins TRBV11-3 to TRBJ2-7; tentatively, D is TRBD1 (7 bases). The V gene's germline CDR1 is SGHNT and CDR2 YENEEA. V lost 1 base, J lost 2 bases, and 9 bases lay in between. The CDR3 is 14 amino acids. Written as DNA, the CDR3 is TGTGCCAGCAGCTTAGGCGGGACAGCCTACGAGCAGTACTTC. Protein: CASSLGGTAYEQYF.

The V and J genes are TRBV30 and TRBJ2-1, with 9 bases identical to TRBD2. The length of the CDR3 is 13 residues. With V trimmed by 6 bases and J by 3 bases, 3 bases remained unmatched. The germline V gene encodes CDR1 GTSNPN and CDR2 SVGIG (reference sequence). The CDR3 loop is CACSTSGYNEQFF. The CDR3 DNA follows: TGTGCCTGCTCGACTAGCGGCTACAATGAGCAGTTCTTC.

Note on this clonotype: A much larger clone lies a single base off, so this may be a read error. Given the absence of the conserved phenylalanine or tryptophan at the CDR3 end, a read error is likely. The chain recombines TRBV6-1 with TRBJ1-4, with TRBD1 matching over 9 bases. The CDR3 runs to 14 residues. J gave up 8 bases and V 5 bases, and 6 bases lay outside the gene matches. Germline assignment: CDR1 MNHNS and CDR2 SASEGT. The CDR3 region has the DNA TGTGCCAGCAGTCCAGACAGGGGGACGGAAAAACTGTTTTTA. Its translation: CASSPDRGTEKLFL.

This clonotype was counted at least ten times. V is TRBV7-8 and J is TRBJ1-2, with D maybe TRBD1 (5 bases). CDR3 length: 16 residues. Trimming shortened V by 0 bases and J by 0 bases, and 11 bases separated the two germline ends. The V gene's germline CDR1 is SGHVS and CDR2 FQNEAQ. For the CDR3, the DNA is TGTGCCAGCAGCTTAGCGCGGGGGGAAGCTAACTATGGCTACACCTTC. Residues: CASSLARGEANYGYTF.

This clonotype occurred many times. The chain is built from TRBV6-6 and TRBJ2-2; 9 nucleotides match TRBD1. This CDR3 spans 18 amino acids. Germline V gene lookup returns CDR1 MNHNY and CDR2 SVGAGI (reference sequence). V gave up 6 bases and J gave up 6 bases; unmatched junction bases: 17. This CDR3 is CASSYITSGQGRAGELFF. CDR3 coding DNA: TGTGCCAGCAGCTATATTACAAGTGGACAGGGGCGGGCCGGGGAGCTGTTTTTT.

In its sample, this clonotype was seen many times. This CDR3 reads CASSLATGSSYEQYF. DNA for the CDR3: TGTGCCAGCAGCTTAGCTACAGGGAGCTCCTACGAGCAGTACTTC. This chain links TRBV7-2 with TRBJ2-7, with D possibly being TRBD1 (6 bases). The V end lost 0 bases, the J end lost 0 bases, and 9 bases lay between the germline ends. This CDR3 is 15 amino acids long. Germline CDR1 SGHTA, CDR2 FQGNSA.

Concerning this clonotype: A much larger clonotype is one base distant, so this may be a read error. The chain joins TRBV6-1 to TRBJ2-1, with D possibly TRBD1 on 5 matching bases. There are 11 residues in the CDR3. The germline CDR1 and CDR2 sequences are MNHNS and SASEGT. The CDR3 nucleotides are TGTGCCAGCATGCAGGACAATGAGCAGCTCTTC. Its protein is CASMQDNEQLF.

Regarding this clonotype: A read error may explain this, as a much larger clone is one base away. The chain carries TRBV11-2 and TRBJ2-5; unclear D gene. CDR1 and CDR2 (germline): SGHAT, FQNNGV. This CDR3 region has 13 residues. The CDR3 reads CAGSLSRQETQYF. The CDR3 DNA reads as TGTGCCGGCAGCTTAAGCCGGCAAGAGACCCAGTACTTC. The variable domain in full, with the rest retrieved from reference TRBV11-2 and TRBJ2-5, is EAGVAQSPRYKIIEKRQSVAFWCNPISGHATLYWYQQILGQGPKLLIQFQNNGVVDDSQLPKDRFSAERLKGVDSTLKIQPAKLEDSAVYLCAGSLSRQETQYFGPGTRLLVL.

The sample holds many counts of this clonotype. The chain links TRBV20-1 to TRBJ2-1, with D possibly being TRBD1 or TRBD2 (5 bases each). The CDR3 has 14 amino acids. Trimming pared 6 bases from V and 6 bases from J, leaving 18 bases between. Germline assignment: CDR1 DFQATT and CDR2 SNEGSKA (reference sequence). CDR3 region: CSAHGTLNTNEQFF. CDR3 bases: TGCAGTGCGCACGGGACCCTAAATACCAATGAGCAGTTCTTC.

This clonotype was observed a few times. The chain employs TRBV19 and TRBJ1-1; D remains unclear. V was trimmed by 6 bases and J by 6 bases, leaving 2 bases between them. CDR1 is LNHDA and CDR2 is SQIVND in the germline V gene (reference sequence). The CDR3 is made up of 9 amino acids. CDR3 DNA sequence: TGTGCCAGTAGCCCTGAAGCTTTCTTT. Protein sequence: CASSPEAFF.

In this sample, this clonotype turned up many times. J is TRBJ2-7 and V is TRBV27; D is undetermined. Germline V lookup: CDR1 MNHEY, CDR2 SMNVEV (reference sequence). The CDR3 has 15 residues. V was shortened by 2 bases and J by 0 bases, with 11 bases between the two germline ends. CDR3 DNA sequence: TGTGCCAGCAGTTTAGGGCCACCGAGCTCCTACGAGCAGTACTTC. Encoded protein: CASSLGPPSSYEQYF.

This clonotype was detected ten times or more. The chain is built from TRBV29-1 and TRBJ2-3, with 7 bases identical to TRBD2. The CDR3 loop spans 12 amino acids. With 5 bases clipped from V and 5 bases from J, the junction kept 4 bases outside the gene matches. Germline V gives CDR1 SQVTM, CDR2 ANQGSEA. As DNA, the CDR3 is TGCAGCGTTCTATCGGGGGGAGATACGCAGTATTTT. Protein: CSVLSGGDTQYF.

This sequence joins TRBV7-2 and TRBJ1-6; 7 positions agree with TRBD1. Germline CDR1 is SGHTA and CDR2 is FQGNSA. J lost 9 bases, V lost 3 bases, and 2 bases had no gene match. The CDR3 contains 13 residues. CDR3: CASSFDRASPLHF. DNA for the CDR3: TGTGCCAGCAGCTTCGACAGGGCTTCACCCCTCCACTTT.

This clonotype was detected many times. V and J are TRBV5-1 and TRBJ2-3; D remains ambiguous. This CDR3 is built from 13 residues. The V gene lost 6 bases and the J gene lost 3 bases, with 11 bases spanning the gap. Per germline, CDR1 SGHRS and CDR2 YFSETQ. The CDR3 spells CASTVPRTDTQYF. The CDR3 coding sequence is TGCGCCAGCACCGTTCCCCGGACAGATACGCAGTATTTT. Drawing the rest from reference TRBV5-1 and TRBJ2-3, the complete variable domain is KAGVTQTPRYLIKTRGQQVTLSCSPISGHRSVSWYQQTPGQGLQFLFEYFSETQRNKGNFPGRFSGRQFSNSRSEMNVSTLELGDSALYLCASTVPRTDTQYFGPGTRLTVL.

The chain employs TRBV12-3 or TRBV12-4 and TRBJ2-5; 7 nucleotides line up with TRBD2. The CDR3 has 14 residues. The trim removed 6 bases at V and 4 bases at J, leaving 8 bases unmatched. CDR3 residues: CASSLAGVAETQYF. For the CDR3, the DNA is TGTGCCAGCAGCCTTGCGGGGGTGGCAGAGACCCAGTACTTC.

This clonotype appeared a few times. The chain joins TRBV7-2 to TRBJ2-3; 7 nucleotides agree with TRBD2. The CDR3 has 15 amino acids. V lost 2 bases and J lost 1; bases outside the gene matches: 3. From germline, CDR1 is SGHTA and CDR2 FQGNSA. CDR3 sequence: CASSLRGLRTDTQYF. DNA for the CDR3: TGTGCCAGCAGCTTAAGGGGACTACGCACAGATACGCAGTATTTT.

Remarks on this clonotype: Just one base apart from a much larger clone, this may be a read error. V gene TRBV20-1 combines with J gene TRBJ2-3; weak D call: TRBD1 (5 bases). The DNA end lines up better with TRBJ1-5; the J call may be wrong. This CDR3 has 15 amino acids. CDR1 is DFQATT, CDR2 SNEGSKA, per germline (reference sequence). The CDR3 loop is CSAAWGGWGTDTQHF. The CDR3 bases are TGCAGTGCCGCGTGGGGGGGATGGGGCACAGATACGCAGCATTTT.

In its sample, this clonotype was seen many times. This CDR3 is CASSVGTGPGELFF. For the CDR3, the DNA is TGTGCCAGCAGTGTCGGGACAGGGCCCGGGGAGCTGTTTTTT. The chain has TRBV2 and TRBJ2-2; 9 nucleotides line up with TRBD1. CDR1 and CDR2 from the germline V gene are SNHLY and FYNNEI. V lost 4 bases and J lost 6; bases outside the gene matches: 3. The CDR3 has 14 residues.

Notes on this clonotype: A single base separates this from a much larger clone, so it may be a read error. The rearrangement uses TRBV6-1 and TRBJ2-3, with TRBD2 identical over 10 bases. CDR3 length equals 16 residues. Trimming removed 4 bases from V and 3 bases from J; junction bases left unmatched: 7. Germline V gene sequence: CDR1 MNHNS, CDR2 SASEGT. CDR3 loop: CASSVSSGGRTDTQYF. CDR3 in DNA: TGTGCCAGCAGTGTCTCTAGCGGGGGTAGAACAGATACGCAGTATTTT.

This clonotype was seen repeatedly, ten times or more. The CDR3 protein is CASSEAAGAGYEQYF. CDR3 DNA: TGCGCCAGCAGTGAGGCAGCGGGAGCTGGCTACGAGCAGTACTTC. V usage is TRBV10-1 and J usage is TRBJ2-7, with 8 bases matching TRBD2. V was pared by 2 bases and J by 3 bases, with 6 bases of the junction left unmatched. The CDR3 contains 15 residues. CDR1 is WNHNN and CDR2 is SYGVQD in the germline V gene (reference sequence).

This clonotype has ten or more counts. The gene calls are TRBV10-3 and TRBJ2-7; perhaps TRBD1 as D (5 bases). V was clipped by 8 bases and J by 3 bases, with 8 bases between them. Germline assignment: CDR1 ENHRY and CDR2 SYGVKD. This CDR3 contains 11 residues. The CDR3 loop is CAIGQGYEQYF. The CDR3 DNA sequence: TGTGCCATCGGGCAGGGCTACGAGCAGTACTTC.

This clonotype showed up many times. The rearrangement joins TRBV9 to TRBJ2-1; 10 positions match TRBD2. Germline CDR1 SGDLS, CDR2 YYNGEE. The length of the CDR3 is 15 residues. After removal of 2 bases from V and 9 bases from J, the junction contained 8 bases not matched to a gene. CDR3 protein: CASSVSSGRYGEQFF. CDR3 nucleotides: TGTGCCAGCAGCGTTTCTAGCGGGAGATATGGTGAGCAGTTCTTC.

This clonotype occurred many times. The J gene is TRBJ1-5, the V gene TRBV5-6; 8 nucleotides line up with TRBD1. V lost 2 bases and J lost 7; bases outside the gene matches: 5. The germline CDR1 and CDR2 sequences are SGHDT and YYEEEE. CDR3 size: 14 residues. CDR3 nucleotide sequence: TGTGCCAGCAGCTTAGGGACAGGACCCCAGCCCCAGCATTTT. Its protein is CASSLGTGPQPQHF. The full variable domain, completed using reference TRBV5-6 and TRBJ1-5, is DAGVTQSPTHLIKTRGQQVTLRCSPKSGHDTVSWYQQALGQGPQFIFQYYEEEERQRGNFPDRFSGHQFPNYSSELNVNALLLGDSALYLCASSLGTGPQPQHFGDGTRLSIL.

This clonotype has only one observation. The genes are TRBV7-2 and TRBJ2-7; maybe TRBD2 (5 bases). Looked up from germline, CDR1 is SGHTA and CDR2 is FQGNSA. V gave up 0 bases and J gave up 6 bases, with 12 bases separating them. The CDR3 spans 14 residues. The CDR3 region is CASSLAPTTSEQYF. DNA for the CDR3: TGTGCCAGCAGCTTAGCGCCGACTACTTCCGAGCAGTACTTC.